The 19 T cell receptor beta chains listed next were all sequenced from one sample in a study of OX40 agonist ivuxolimab in advanced cancers. The table came from immunoSEQ multiplex PCR; TCRdb's copy has only in-frame clones and leaves some out. Counted here are over 80,000 clones, more than 75% occurring once; the ten biggest clones make up roughly 0.32%. The sample consisted of CD4+ or CD8+ T cells sorted from blood, taken in a trial of the OX40 agonist ivuxolimab. The receptors here all came from an adult with an advanced solid tumor such as melanoma, head and neck, liver or kidney cancer.

The chain has TRBV6-1 and TRBJ1-5; tentatively, D is TRBD1 (5 bases). Per the germline V gene, CDR1 is MNHNS and CDR2 is SASEGT. V was clipped by 4 bases and J by 7 bases, with 17 bases between them. CDR3 length: 15 amino acids. The CDR3 loop is CASSGSLGAGQPQHF. For the CDR3, the DNA is TGTGCCAGCAGTGGAAGCCTTGGGGCCGGGCAGCCCCAGCATTTT.

The rearrangement joins TRBV7-6 to TRBJ2-1; TRBD2 might be the D (6 bases). The V gene lost 1 base and the J gene lost 0 bases, with 22 bases spanning the gap. CDR1 and CDR2 (germline): SGHVS, FNYEAQ. This CDR3 comprises 20 residues. The CDR3 DNA reads TGTGCCAGCAGCTTAGGCGAGACTAGAGGTGCTATAAGCTCCTACAATGAGCAGTTCTTC. It encodes CASSLGETRGAISSYNEQFF.

The chain joins TRBV28 to TRBJ2-7, with TRBD2 as a possible D gene (6 bases). V lost 6 bases and J lost 9, with 15 bases in between. The CDR3 spans 12 residues. From germline, CDR1 is MDHEN and CDR2 SYDVKM. The CDR3 coding sequence is TGTGCCAGCAGCCGACTAGGGCTGCGGCAGTACTTC. Encoded protein: CASSRLGLRQYF.

The chain joins TRBV9 to TRBJ2-3, with no clear D. Germline V CDR1 and CDR2: SGDLS, YYNGEE. The CDR3 is 15 residues long. The V end was cut by 0 bases, the J end by 0 bases, with 8 bases between. DNA of the CDR3: TGTGCCAGCAGCGTAGGTGGGCGGAGCACAGATACGCAGTATTTT. Protein product: CASSVGGRSTDTQYF.

The chain combines TRBV21-1 with TRBJ2-5; the D call of TRBD1 is as the table states it, not checked on the DNA. TRBV21-1 is a pseudogene locus. This CDR3 is built from 16 residues. The CDR3 region has the DNA TGTGCCAGCAGCCCGACGAGGAACGACAGAGAAGAGACCCAGTACTTC. Translating it yields CASSPTRNDREETQYF.

The chain employs TRBV7-3 and TRBJ2-3, with 10 bases matching TRBD2. With V trimmed by 0 bases and J by 4 bases, 7 bases remained unmatched. This CDR3 has 17 amino acids. Germline CDR1 and CDR2: SGHTA and FQGTGA. The CDR3 sequence: CASSLTRLAGAPDTQYF. The CDR3, as DNA: TGTGCCAGCAGCTTAACAAGGCTAGCGGGAGCCCCAGATACGCAGTATTTT.

The chain is built from TRBV28 and TRBJ2-7; D perhaps matches TRBD1 (6 bases). V was clipped by 3 bases and J by 7 bases, with 16 bases between them. The CDR3 spans 14 residues. CDR1 and CDR2 from the germline V gene are MDHEN and SYDVKM. CDR3 region: CASSLGAGSREQYF. The CDR3 DNA is TGTGCCAGCAGTTTGGGGGCGGGCTCTCGGGAGCAGTACTTC.

The chain uses TRBV7-8 and TRBJ2-2; TRBD1 agrees at 7 bases. Trimming removed 1 base from V and 4 bases from J; junction bases left unmatched: 0. This CDR3 contains 14 residues. The V gene's germline CDR1 is SGHVS and CDR2 FQNEAQ. The CDR3, as DNA: TGTGCCAGCAGCTTAGGACAGGGCACCGGGGAGCTGTTTTTT. Protein sequence: CASSLGQGTGELFF.

The V call is TRBV6-5, the J call TRBJ2-1; 13 nucleotides align to TRBD2. The CDR3 is 14 residues long. CDR1 and CDR2 (germline): MNHEY, SVGAGI. Germline trimming cut 10 bases from V and 6 bases from J; bases unmatched to any gene: 6. This chain's CDR3 is CAIRTSGRSNEQFF. DNA of the CDR3: TGTGCCATCAGGACTAGCGGGAGATCCAATGAGCAGTTCTTC.

The chain uses TRBV5-6 and TRBJ2-2, with unresolved D. CDR1 is SGHDT and CDR2 is YYEEEE in the germline V gene. This CDR3 spans 15 amino acids. Trimming took off 4 bases at V and 4 bases at J, with 14 bases between the two ends. The CDR3 sequence is CASSLRPSGTGELFF. The CDR3 coding sequence is TGTGCCAGCAGCCTCAGGCCATCGGGCACCGGGGAGCTGTTTTTT.

This chain connects TRBV11-2 to TRBJ1-2; 9 nucleotides align to TRBD1. The CDR3 consists of 16 residues. Germline CDR1 and CDR2: SGHAT and FQNNGV. V dropped 5 bases and J dropped 6; count of bases not matched to a gene: 13. The CDR3 loop reads CASSTTGTGLIHGYTF. The CDR3, as DNA: TGTGCCAGCAGCACGACCGGGACAGGGTTAATACATGGCTACACCTTC.

V is TRBV7-6 and J is TRBJ2-3; 11 bases align to TRBD1. The germline CDR1 and CDR2 sequences are SGHVS and FNYEAQ. The V segment lost 8 bases and the J segment 1 base; nucleotides outside the gene matches: 8. This CDR3 spans 16 amino acids. CDR3 nucleotide sequence: TGTGCCAGCCGCCCCGGGACAGGGGGGCGCACAGATACGCAGTATTTT. Amino acid sequence: CASRPGTGGRTDTQYF.

The chain employs TRBV11-2 and TRBJ2-2; D uncertain. CDR1 and CDR2 (germline): SGHAT, FQNNGV. The CDR3 sequence is 15 residues long. V was cut by 3 bases and J by 5 bases, with 13 bases left in between. The CDR3 sequence: CASSFLDVGTGELFF. The CDR3 DNA follows: TGTGCCAGCAGCTTCTTAGATGTCGGTACCGGGGAGCTGTTTTTT.

The rearrangement joins TRBV20-1 to TRBJ2-7; the D is unclear. Germline loops: CDR1 DFQATT, CDR2 SNEGSKA (reference sequence). The CDR3 covers 11 residues. V lost 2 bases and J 6 bases, leaving 8 bases between the germline ends. CDR3 in DNA: TGCAGTGCTAGACCTCAGATCGAGCAGTACTTC. Amino acids: CSARPQIEQYF.

The chain employs TRBV7-2 and TRBJ2-3, with TRBD2 as a possible D gene (6 bases). Germline CDR1 reads SGHTA; CDR2 reads FQGNSA. Trimming stripped 2 bases from V and 3 bases from J, with 12 bases between. CDR3 length equals 15 residues. For the CDR3, the DNA is TGTGCCAGCAGCTTAATGGTAGCGGAGACAGATACGCAGTATTTT. Amino acids: CASSLMVAETDTQYF.

On this clone: Other DNA sequences in the sample encode the same CDR3. The chain links TRBV5-1 to TRBJ1-1; 8 bases are shared with TRBD1. The CDR3 runs to 15 residues. Unmatched junction bases numbered 9, after V lost 4 bases and J lost 4 bases. From germline, CDR1 is SGHRS and CDR2 YFSETQ. The CDR3 coding sequence is TGCGCCAGCAGCCAGTTGACAGGGGCGAGCACTGAAGCTTTCTTT. It encodes CASSQLTGASTEAFF.

The table lists this clone with a few counts. V and J are TRBV19 and TRBJ2-7; D possibly corresponds to TRBD1 (5 bases). Per germline, CDR1 LNHDA and CDR2 SQIVND (reference sequence). V was cut by 3 bases and J by 4 bases, with 7 bases left in between. This CDR3 is 12 amino acids long. The CDR3, as DNA: TGTGCCAGTAGTATGGACACATACGAGCAGTACTTC. It specifies CASSMDTYEQYF.

The rearrangement joins TRBV6-4 to TRBJ2-2; D is perhaps TRBD2 (5 bases). The germline gives CDR1 MRHNA, CDR2 SNTAGT. Trimming cost V 7 bases and J 3 bases, with 12 bases left between them. The CDR3 sequence is 14 residues long. The CDR3 nucleotides are TGTGCCAGCAAGCGGAAGTGGGACACCGGGGAGCTGTTTTTT. Protein product: CASKRKWDTGELFF.

The V call is TRBV27, the J call TRBJ2-7; the D gene is possibly TRBD2 (6 bases). The CDR3 runs to 15 residues. Germline values: CDR1 MNHEY, CDR2 SMNVEV (reference sequence). V lost 0 bases and J lost 2, with 11 bases in between. The CDR3 loop is CASSLSIAGTYEQYF. In nucleotides, the CDR3 is TGTGCCAGCAGTTTATCGATTGCGGGAACCTACGAGCAGTACTTC.